Presented here are 18 T cell receptor beta chains from one specimen sequenced in a study of cytomegalovirus exposure and HLA in healthy donors. Generated by immunoSEQ multiplex PCR, the TCRdb table keeps only in-frame clones and is missing some. This sample has 150,000 or so clones; roughly 86% occur once, and the top ten carry 2.1%. Sample: PBMCs. The receptors come from a human donor in good health.

This chain joins TRBV6-1 and TRBJ1-5, with TRBD1 identical over 7 bases. CDR1 is MNHNS, CDR2 SASEGT, per germline. With 7 bases clipped from V and 7 bases from J, the junction kept 10 bases outside the gene matches. The CDR3 runs 14 residues. Written as DNA, the CDR3 is TGTGCCAGCACCCGCACAGGGGAAGGGCAGCCCCAGCATTTT. It codes for CASTRTGEGQPQHF.

This clone was detected a few times. This chain uses TRBV6-5 with TRBJ1-6; D is ambiguous. The germline V gene has CDR1 MNHEY and CDR2 SVGAGI. CDR3 length equals 14 residues. Trimming stripped 2 bases from V and 7 bases from J, with 9 bases between. CDR3 bases: TGTGCCAGCAGTTACCGAGGGAGGAATTCACCCCTCCACTTT. This gives the protein CASSYRGRNSPLHF.

The CDR3 spells CATSREEVLANVLTF. In nucleotides, the CDR3 is TGTGCCACCAGCAGAGAGGAGGTTTTGGCCAACGTCCTGACTTTC. The rearrangement uses TRBV15 and TRBJ2-6, with D possibly being TRBD2 (5 bases). This CDR3 contains 15 residues. V lost 0 bases and J 6 bases, leaving 9 bases between the germline ends. CDR1 and CDR2 from the germline V gene are LNHNV and YYDKDF (reference sequence).

Comment on this clone: Other nucleotide sequences from this sample produce the same CDR3. The chain recombines TRBV6-5 with TRBJ1-1, with 7 nucleotides matching TRBD1. J lost 1 base, V lost 2 bases, and 4 bases had no gene match. Germline-derived CDR1 and CDR2 are MNHEY and SVGAGI. The CDR3 runs 15 residues. CDR3 amino acids: CASSYRGQRNTEAFF. CDR3 DNA: TGTGCCAGCAGTTACAGGGGACAGAGGAACACTGAAGCTTTCTTT.

V gene TRBV5-8 combines with J gene TRBJ1-5, with a weak D call TRBD1 (5 bases). The V and J ends lost 5 bases and 6 bases respectively, with 21 bases between them. This CDR3 comprises 16 residues. The V gene's germline CDR1 is SGHTS and CDR2 YDEGEE. CDR3 DNA: TGTGCCAGCAGGCTCTTCGGCAGGGCGATGGGTCAGCCCCAGCATTTT. Protein product: CASRLFGRAMGQPQHF.

The chain recombines TRBV4-2 with TRBJ1-4, with D maybe TRBD1 (5 bases). Trimming pared 1 base from V and 0 bases from J, leaving 12 bases between. Germline V gene sequence: CDR1 LGHNA, CDR2 YNFKEQ. The CDR3 is 17 amino acids. The CDR3 nucleotides read TGTGCCAGCAGCCAAGGGGGCTTGCAGCCAACTAATGAAAAACTGTTTTTT. Its protein product is CASSQGGLQPTNEKLFF.

This chain connects TRBV7-2 to TRBJ1-2, with 10 bases fitting TRBD1. After removal of 5 bases from V and 3 bases from J, the junction contained 9 bases not matched to a gene. This CDR3 is 16 amino acids long. From germline, CDR1 is SGHTA and CDR2 FQGNSA. CDR3 DNA sequence: TGTGCCAGCAGCCGTGGGGGACAGGGGAGCGACTATGGCTACACCTTC. Residues: CASSRGGQGSDYGYTF.

The V and J genes are TRBV7-6 and TRBJ1-6; 7 bases match TRBD1. Losses at the gene ends were 5 bases for V and 9 bases for J; bases not matched to a gene: 7. CDR1 SGHVS and CDR2 FNYEAQ come from the germline V gene. The CDR3 has 14 amino acids. In DNA, the CDR3 is TGTGCCAGCAGCCCCCGGGACAGCCCTTCACCCCTCCACTTT. It specifies CASSPRDSPSPLHF. The full variable domain, with the rest looked up from reference TRBV7-6 and TRBJ1-6, is GAGVSQSPRYKVTKRGQDVALRCDPISGHVSLYWYRQALGQGPEFLTYFNYEAQQDKSGLPNDRFSAERPEGSISTLTIQRTEQRDSAMYRCASSPRDSPSPLHFGNGTRLTVT.

The chain is built from TRBV4-3 and TRBJ2-7, with 7 bases identical to TRBD1. Germline V gene lookup returns CDR1 LGHNA and CDR2 YSLEER. Unmatched junction bases numbered 3, after V lost 1 base and J lost 0 bases. There are 15 residues in the CDR3. In nucleotides, the CDR3 is TGCGCCAGCAGCCAAGCTAGGGACAGCTCCTACGAGCAGTACTTC. Its translation is CASSQARDSSYEQYF.

In this sample, this clone turned up many times. The chain couples TRBV6-5 to TRBJ1-2, with D unclear. Germline CDR1 and CDR2: MNHEY and SVGAGI. The CDR3 extends over 12 amino acids. Trimming took off 6 bases at V and 4 bases at J, with 9 bases between the two ends. The CDR3 bases are TGTGCCAGCAGCTCCGGTTTCTATGGCTACACCTTC. As protein: CASSSGFYGYTF.

This sequence joins TRBV2 and TRBJ2-2; unclear D gene. Germline V lookup: CDR1 SNHLY, CDR2 FYNNEI. CDR3 size: 13 residues. Trimming took off 2 bases at V and 1 base at J, with 2 bases between the two ends. The chain's CDR3 is CASSEQNTGELFF. The CDR3, as DNA: TGTGCCAGCAGTGAACAGAACACCGGGGAGCTGTTTTTT.

The genes are TRBV7-2 and TRBJ2-5, with 15 bases fitting TRBD2. The CDR3 totals 16 residues. Germline V gene sequence: CDR1 SGHTA, CDR2 FQGNSA. The junction had 3 bases not matched to a gene; V was cut back by 5 bases and J by 2 bases. Written as DNA, the CDR3 is TGTGCCAGCAGCCAAGGACTAGCGGGGGGGCAAGAGACCCAGTACTTC. Its translation: CASSQGLAGGQETQYF.

The rearrangement joins TRBV29-1 to TRBJ2-2; 8 bases fit TRBD2. This CDR3 comprises 15 residues. Trimming took 7 bases from V and 4 from J; bases not matched to a gene: 11. In germline, CDR1 is SQVTM, CDR2 ANQGSEA. The CDR3 here is CSAGGIGLATGELFF. As DNA, the CDR3 is TGCAGCGCGGGGGGCATCGGACTAGCCACCGGGGAGCTGTTTTTT.

CDR3 in amino acids: CASSTTGYEQYF. In DNA, the CDR3 is TGTGCCAGCAGTACGACAGGGTACGAGCAGTACTTC. The J gene is TRBJ2-7, the V gene TRBV2; TRBD1 aligns across 7 bases. Germline trimming cut 5 bases from V and 4 bases from J; bases unmatched to any gene: 2. The V gene's germline CDR1 is SNHLY and CDR2 FYNNEI. The CDR3 extends over 12 amino acids.

The J gene is TRBJ2-5, the V gene TRBV2, with 9 positions matching TRBD1. Germline CDR1 is SNHLY and CDR2 is FYNNEI. The CDR3 runs 13 residues. J gave up 4 bases and V 7 bases, and 4 bases lay outside the gene matches. The CDR3 loop is CASTRTGVETQYF. Written as DNA, the CDR3 is TGTGCCAGCACCCGGACAGGGGTAGAGACCCAGTACTTC. The entire variable domain, with the rest obtained from reference TRBV2 and TRBJ2-5, is as follows: EPEVTQTPSHQVTQMGQEVILRCVPISNHLYFYWYRQILGQKVEFLVSFYNNEISEKSEIFDDQFSVERPDGSNFTLKIRSTKLEDSAMYFCASTRTGVETQYFGPGTRLLVL.

CDR3 coding DNA: TGTGCCAGCACCACAGGGGCGAAGGAAGCTTTCTTT. Amino acid sequence: CASTTGAKEAFF. The gene calls are TRBV28 and TRBJ1-1; 7 bases fit TRBD1. Germline values: CDR1 MDHEN, CDR2 SYDVKM. The CDR3 totals 12 residues. The junction had 7 bases not matched to a gene; V was cut back by 7 bases and J by 8 bases.

V and J are TRBV11-2 and TRBJ2-7, with D perhaps TRBD1 (5 bases). Germline CDR1 reads SGHAT; CDR2 reads FQNNGV. The germline V and J ends were trimmed by 0 bases and 6 bases, with 9 bases remaining between them. The CDR3 has 13 amino acids. CDR3: CASSLDRALEQYF. DNA of the CDR3: TGTGCCAGCAGCTTAGACAGGGCCCTCGAGCAGTACTTC.

The chain joins TRBV7-3 to TRBJ2-1; tentatively, D is TRBD1 (6 bases). Trimming took off 5 bases at V and 10 bases at J, with 15 bases between the two ends. CDR3 size: 13 residues. Germline V CDR1 and CDR2: SGHTA, FQGTGA. This CDR3 is CASSEQQGWEQFF. CDR3 nucleotide sequence: TGTGCCAGCAGCGAACAACAGGGCTGGGAGCAGTTCTTC.